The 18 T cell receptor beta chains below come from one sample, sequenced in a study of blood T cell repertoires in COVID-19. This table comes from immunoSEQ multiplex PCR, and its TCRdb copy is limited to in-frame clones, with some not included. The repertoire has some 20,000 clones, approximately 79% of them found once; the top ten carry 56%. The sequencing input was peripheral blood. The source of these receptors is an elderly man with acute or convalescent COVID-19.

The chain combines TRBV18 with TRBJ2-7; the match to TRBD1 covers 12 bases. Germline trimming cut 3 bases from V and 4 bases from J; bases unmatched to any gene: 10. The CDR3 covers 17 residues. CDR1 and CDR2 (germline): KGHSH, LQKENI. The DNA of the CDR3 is TGTGCCAGCTCACCTCAACGACCGGGACAGGGGGCGTACGAGCAGTACTTC. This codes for CASSPQRPGQGAYEQYF.

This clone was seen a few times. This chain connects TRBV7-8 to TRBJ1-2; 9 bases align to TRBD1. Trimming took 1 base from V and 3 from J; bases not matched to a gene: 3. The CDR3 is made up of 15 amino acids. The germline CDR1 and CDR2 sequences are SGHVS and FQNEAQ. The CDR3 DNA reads TGTGCCAGCAGCTTAGTGGGACAGGGCGACTATGGCTACACCTTC. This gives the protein CASSLVGQGDYGYTF.

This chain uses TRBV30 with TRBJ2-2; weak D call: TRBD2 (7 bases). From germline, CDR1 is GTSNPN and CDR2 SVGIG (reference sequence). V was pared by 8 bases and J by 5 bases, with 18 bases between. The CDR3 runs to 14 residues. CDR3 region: CALRGAARTGELFF. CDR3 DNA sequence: TGTGCCCTTCGGGGGGCAGCCCGGACCGGGGAGCTGTTTTTT.

In nucleotides, the CDR3 is TGTGCCAGCAGCTTTACTAGCGGGAGTTCTGAGCAGTTCTTC. Translated, it gives CASSFTSGSSEQFF. This chain joins TRBV7-9 and TRBJ2-1, with 11 positions matching TRBD2. This CDR3 spans 14 amino acids. Germline V gene data show CDR1 as SEHNR and CDR2 as FQNEAQ (reference sequence). Trimming took 3 bases from V and 9 from J; bases not matched to a gene: 4.

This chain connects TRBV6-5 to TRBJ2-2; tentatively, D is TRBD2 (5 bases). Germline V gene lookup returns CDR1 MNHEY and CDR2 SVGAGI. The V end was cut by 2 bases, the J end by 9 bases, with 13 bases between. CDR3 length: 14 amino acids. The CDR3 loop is CASSYERRARELFF. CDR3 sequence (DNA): TGTGCCAGCAGTTACGAGCGGCGGGCCCGGGAGCTGTTTTTT.

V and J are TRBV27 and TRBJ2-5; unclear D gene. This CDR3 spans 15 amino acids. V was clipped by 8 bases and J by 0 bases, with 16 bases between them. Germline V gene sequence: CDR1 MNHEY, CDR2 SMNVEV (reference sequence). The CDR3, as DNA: TGTGCCAGCCGATGGAGCGTTCAGTACCAAGAGACCCAGTACTTC. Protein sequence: CASRWSVQYQETQYF.

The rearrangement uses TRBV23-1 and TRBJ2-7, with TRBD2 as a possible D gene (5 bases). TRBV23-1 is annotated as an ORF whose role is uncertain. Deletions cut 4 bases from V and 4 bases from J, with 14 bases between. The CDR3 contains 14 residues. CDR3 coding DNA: TGCGCCAGCAGTCGGACCACTAGGGCATACGAGCAGTACGTC. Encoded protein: CASSRTTRAYEQYV.

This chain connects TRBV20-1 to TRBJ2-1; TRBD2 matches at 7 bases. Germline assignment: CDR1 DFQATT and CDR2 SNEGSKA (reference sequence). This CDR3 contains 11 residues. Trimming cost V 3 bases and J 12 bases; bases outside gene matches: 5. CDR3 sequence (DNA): TGCAGTGCTAGGAGCGGGATCCCGCAGTTCTTC. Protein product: CSARSGIPQFF.

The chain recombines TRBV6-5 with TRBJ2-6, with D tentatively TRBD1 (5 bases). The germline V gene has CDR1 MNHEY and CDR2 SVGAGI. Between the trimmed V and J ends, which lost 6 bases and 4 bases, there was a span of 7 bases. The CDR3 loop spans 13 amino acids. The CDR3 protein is CASSRQGANVLTF. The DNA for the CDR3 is TGTGCCAGCAGCCGACAGGGGGCCAACGTCCTGACTTTC.

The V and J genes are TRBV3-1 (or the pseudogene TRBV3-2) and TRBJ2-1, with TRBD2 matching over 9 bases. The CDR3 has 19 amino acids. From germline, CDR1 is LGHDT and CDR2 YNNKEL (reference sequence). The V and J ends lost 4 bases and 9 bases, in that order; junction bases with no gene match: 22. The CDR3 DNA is TGTGCCAGCAGCCCCAGCCCCAAATTCGGCGGGAGGGGGTTTGGTGAGCAGTTCTTC. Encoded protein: CASSPSPKFGGRGFGEQFF.

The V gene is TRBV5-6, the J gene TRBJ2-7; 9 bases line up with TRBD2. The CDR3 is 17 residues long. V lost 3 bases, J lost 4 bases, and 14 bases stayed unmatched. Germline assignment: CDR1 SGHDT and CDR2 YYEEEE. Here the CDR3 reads CASSSVTVAGEGYEQYF. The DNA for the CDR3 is TGTGCCAGCAGCTCGGTGACAGTAGCGGGAGAGGGTTACGAGCAGTACTTC.

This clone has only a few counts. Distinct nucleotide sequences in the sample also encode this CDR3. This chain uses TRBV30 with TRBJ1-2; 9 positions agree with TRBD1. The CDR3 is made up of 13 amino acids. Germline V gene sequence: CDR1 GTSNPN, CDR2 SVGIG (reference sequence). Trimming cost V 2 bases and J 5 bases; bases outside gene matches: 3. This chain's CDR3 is CAWSSDRGYGYTF. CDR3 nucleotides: TGTGCCTGGAGTTCGGACAGGGGATATGGCTACACCTTC.

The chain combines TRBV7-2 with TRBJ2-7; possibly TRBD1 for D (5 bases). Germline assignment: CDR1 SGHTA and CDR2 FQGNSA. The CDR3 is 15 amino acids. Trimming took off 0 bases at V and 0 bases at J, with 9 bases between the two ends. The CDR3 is CASSLAEQASYEQYF. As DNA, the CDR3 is TGTGCCAGCAGCTTAGCCGAACAGGCCTCCTACGAGCAGTACTTC. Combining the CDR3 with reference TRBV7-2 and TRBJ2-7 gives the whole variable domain GAGVSQSPSNKVTEKGKDVELRCDPISGHTALYWYRQSLGQGLEFLIYFQGNSAPDKSGLPSDRFSAERTGGSVSTLTIQRTQQEDSAVYLCASSLAEQASYEQYFGPGTRLTVT.

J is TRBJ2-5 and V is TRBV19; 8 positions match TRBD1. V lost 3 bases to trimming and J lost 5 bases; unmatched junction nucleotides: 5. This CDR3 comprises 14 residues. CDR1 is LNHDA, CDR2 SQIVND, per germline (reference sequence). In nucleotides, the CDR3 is TGTGCCAGTAGTATCCGACAGGGGCGCGAGACCCAGTACTTC. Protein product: CASSIRQGRETQYF.

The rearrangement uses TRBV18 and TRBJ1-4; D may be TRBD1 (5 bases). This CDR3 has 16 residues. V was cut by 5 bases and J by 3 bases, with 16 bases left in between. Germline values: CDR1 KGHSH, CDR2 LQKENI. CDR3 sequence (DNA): TGTGCCAGCTCAACAGGCCGGAGAGACCCTAATGAAAAACTGTTTTTT. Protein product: CASSTGRRDPNEKLFF. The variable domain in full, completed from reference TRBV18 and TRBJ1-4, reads NAGVMQNPRHLVRRRGQEARLRCSPMKGHSHVYWYRQLPEEGLKFMVYLQKENIIDESGMPKERFSAEFPKEGPSILRIQQVVRGDSAAYFCASSTGRRDPNEKLFFGSGTQLSVL.

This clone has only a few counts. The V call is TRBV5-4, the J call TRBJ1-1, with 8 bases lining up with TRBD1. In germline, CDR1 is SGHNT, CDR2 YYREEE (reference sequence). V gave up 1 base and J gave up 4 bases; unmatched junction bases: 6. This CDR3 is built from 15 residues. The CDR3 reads CASSLQGAESTEAFF. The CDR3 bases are TGTGCCAGCAGCTTGCAGGGGGCTGAGAGCACTGAAGCTTTCTTT.

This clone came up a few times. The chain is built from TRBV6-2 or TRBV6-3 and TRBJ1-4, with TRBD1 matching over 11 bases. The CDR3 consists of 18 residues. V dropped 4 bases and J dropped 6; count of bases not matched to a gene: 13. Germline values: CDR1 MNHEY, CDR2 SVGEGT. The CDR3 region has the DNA TGTGCCAGCAGTTCAAGGACAGGGGGCCGGTGGAAGGATGAAAAACTGTTTTTT. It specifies CASSSRTGGRWKDEKLFF.

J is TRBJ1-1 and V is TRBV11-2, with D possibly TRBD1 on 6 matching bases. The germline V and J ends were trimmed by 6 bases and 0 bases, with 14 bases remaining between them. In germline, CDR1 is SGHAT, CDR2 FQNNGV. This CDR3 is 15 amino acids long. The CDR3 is CASSRGGNLNTEAFF. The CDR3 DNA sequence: TGTGCCAGCAGTCGCGGGGGCAATCTGAACACTGAAGCTTTCTTT.